This TCR beta chain is drawn from a study of shared clonotypes between healthy human individuals. Study-level findings and limits: Rarefaction gave evidence that sorted-subset sequencing remained incomplete despite large depth. The sharing of 5% to 5.5% of naive CD4 clonotypes was seen across a handful of donors.

Donors were healthy HIV-negative adults without recently reported acute infections or vaccinations. The study drew all its donors from Caucasian adults living in Nashville, Tennessee. Sequencing used immunoSEQ multiplex PCR; TCRdb keeps in-frame clones, though not all of them. The data hold some 1,600,000 clones, with about 98% observed a single time. Note on this clone: The antigen is undetermined.

Germline V lookup: CDR1 WNHNN, CDR2 SYGVQD (reference sequence). The CDR3 is 13 residues long. Trimming shortened V by 0 bases and J by 16 bases, and 16 bases separated the two germline ends. The chain couples TRBV10-1 to TRBJ2-1; D call uncertain. The TCR comes from a man aged 25-45 years in good health. Sequencing was carried out using naive CD4+ T cells sorted from blood. The subset was: CD45RA+ positively selected. The CDR3 DNA is TGCGCCAGCAGTGAGTCGGTGGCGGACCATCGATTCTTC. It codes for CASSESVADHRFF.